This T cell receptor (beta chain) was sequenced during a study of monozygotic twins with inflammatory bowel disease. CDR1 MGHRA and CDR2 YSYEKL come from the germline V gene. There are 19 residues in the CDR3. From the 5' RACE reads, TCRdb lists one entry per CDR3 protein and no DNA. Its table records 400,000 or so distinct CDR3 sequences. V gene TRBV4-1 combines with J gene TRBJ2-1; absent DNA, TCRdb's TRBD1 call cannot be checked. The clonotype was recovered from a human donor with ulcerative colitis or Crohn's disease, or a healthy co-twin of an affected twin (not recorded which). Sequencing used blood. This CDR3 reads CASSQALRDGSSSYNEQFF.